This entry concerns a single TCR beta chain. Its antigen is as yet unknown. The record originates from a study of T cell repertoires in cytomegalovirus infection. Study details: The public TCR beta signatures pointed to both CMV infection and matching HLA type. Study findings and constraints: Carriers of CMV plus the relevant HLA were identified by cumulative public TCR beta family frequency. Dominating the ex vivo response were TCR beta clonotypes that were CMV-specific and HLA-C-restricted.

Germline V gene data show CDR1 as ENHRY and CDR2 as SYGVKD. CDR3 length equals 11 residues. V dropped 9 bases and J dropped 5 bases, with 10 bases sitting between them. TCRdb called the reads again in MiXCR, with one record for every CDR3 protein. The sample carries about 97,000 distinct CDR3 sequences, 15% to 20% recorded once. The sample consisted of PBMCs. The TCR sequence derives from a human donor in good health (CMV status not recorded). Some clones in this sample may be carry-over from other donors' samples. This chain links TRBV10-3 with TRBJ2-5; D is uncertain. CDR3 DNA: TGTGCCATTCTCCAAGGGGAGACCCAGTACTTC. It codes for CAILQGETQYF.